One sample yielded the 7 T cell receptor beta chains listed below, sequenced in a study of patients and donors after allogeneic stem cell transplantation. TCRdb redid the calling of the RT-PCR reads with MiXCR, one entry per CDR3 protein. In the table there are about 960,000 distinct CDR3 sequences, roughly 18% of which are singletons. Specimen: blood, either unsorted or a sorted T cell fraction (not recorded which). The origin of the receptors is a human donor who was either an allogeneic HSCT recipient or a stem cell or donor lymphocyte infusion donor (not recorded which). It is not recorded whose cells these are; they may come from a transplant donor.

The chain carries TRBV18 and TRBJ2-3; D possibly matches TRBD1 or TRBD2 (5 bases each). In germline, CDR1 is KGHSH, CDR2 LQKENI. This CDR3 spans 18 amino acids. V was shortened by 3 bases and J by 5 bases, with 24 bases between the two germline ends. The CDR3 sequence: CASSPGPRWEGRGDTQYF. CDR3 nucleotide sequence: TGTGCCAGCTCACCGGGACCACGGTGGGAAGGCCGGGGAGATACGCAGTATTTT.

There are a few counts of this clonotype. V and J are TRBV20-1 and TRBJ2-6; TRBD1 aligns across 8 bases. Germline V CDR1 and CDR2: DFQATT, SNEGSKA (reference sequence). With V trimmed by 1 base and J by 1 base, 0 bases remained unmatched. The CDR3 spans 15 residues. CDR3 residues: CSARGTGSGANVLTF. CDR3 bases: TGCAGTGCTAGAGGGACAGGGTCTGGGGCCAACGTCCTGACTTTC.

The J gene is TRBJ2-1, the V gene TRBV5-1, with D hard to call. V was clipped by 0 bases and J by 3 bases, with 16 bases between them. Germline CDR1 reads SGHRS; CDR2 reads YFSETQ. The CDR3 runs to 17 residues. This CDR3 is CASSLAVQKKNYNEQFF. DNA for the CDR3: TGCGCCAGCAGCTTGGCCGTACAGAAGAAAAACTACAATGAGCAGTTCTTC.

This clonotype appeared a few times. The chain recombines TRBV20-1 with TRBJ1-5, with D hard to call. Germline V gives CDR1 DFQATT, CDR2 SNEGSKA (reference sequence). The V gene lost 5 bases and the J gene lost 1 base, with 15 bases spanning the gap. The CDR3 is made up of 15 amino acids. In DNA form, the CDR3 reads TGCAGTGCTCGAAGGGCCAGAAACAGCAATCAGCCCCAGCATTTT. Translation: CSARRARNSNQPQHF.

This clonotype was seen ten or more times. This rearrangement joins TRBV12-3 or TRBV12-4 to TRBJ1-5; D not certain. The CDR3 is 12 amino acids. V lost 3 bases, J lost 3 bases, and 3 bases lay in between. CDR3 sequence: CASSLANQPQHF. DNA for the CDR3: TGTGCCAGCAGTTTGGCCAATCAGCCCCAGCATTTT.

The sample holds a few counts of this clonotype. The V and J genes are TRBV2 and TRBJ1-2, with no clear D. V was trimmed by 6 bases and J by 3 bases, leaving 14 bases between them. This CDR3 has 14 residues. Germline V lookup: CDR1 SNHLY, CDR2 FYNNEI. In DNA form, the CDR3 reads TGTGCCAGCAGGCGGACGGGTCCCGACTATGGCTACACCTTC. Translated: CASRRTGPDYGYTF.

The V gene is TRBV6-2 or TRBV6-3, the J gene TRBJ2-1, with unresolved D. Germline CDR1 and CDR2: MNHEY and SVGEGT. Trimming pared 0 bases from V and 6 bases from J, leaving 9 bases between. The CDR3 has 14 amino acids. The CDR3 DNA is TGTGCCAGCAGTTACTCGACCGCCATCAATGAGCAGTTCTTC. Protein: CASSYSTAINEQFF.